This is a list of T cell receptor beta chains from one sample in a study of Ad26.COV2.S vaccination and SARS-CoV-2 variants. The repertoire was sequenced with immunoSEQ multiplex PCR; TCRdb's copy has only in-frame clones and lacks some. The data hold tens of thousands of clones, with about 80% observed a single time. Material: peripheral blood, obtained after recovery from COVID-19. These receptors were collected from a human donor who had recovered from COVID-19. The CDR3 runs from the conserved cysteine through the conserved F or W.

j_call: TRBJ1-2
v_call: TRBV9
cdr3_aa: CASSTGPPQGNYGYTF

j_call: TRBJ1-2
v_call: TRBV24-1
cdr3_aa: CATSDPVGTRGYTF

j_call: TRBJ1-2
v_call: TRBV7-7
cdr3_aa: CASSPGQGYGYTF

j_call: TRBJ2-3
v_call: TRBV7-9
cdr3_aa: CASSLGTSGGTDTQYF

j_call: TRBJ1-4
v_call: TRBV28
cdr3_aa: CASKTTNEKLFF

j_call: TRBJ1-4
v_call: TRBV7-9
cdr3_aa: CASSLRIREKLFF

j_call: TRBJ1-1
v_call: TRBV9
cdr3_aa: CASSAGDGNTEAFF

j_call: TRBJ2-7
v_call: TRBV30
cdr3_aa: CAWSSLDSYEQYF

j_call: TRBJ1-3
v_call: TRBV5-5
cdr3_aa: CASSDYRDRTGNTIYF

j_call: TRBJ2-3
v_call: TRBV10-3
cdr3_aa: CAVRFSGSTDTQYF

j_call: TRBJ2-1
v_call: TRBV19
cdr3_aa: CASSIEGSSSYNEQFF

j_call: TRBJ2-5
v_call: TRBV7-8
cdr3_aa: CASSQEVGETQYF

j_call: TRBJ2-1
v_call: TRBV2
cdr3_aa: CAGSPMTAYNEQFF

j_call: TRBJ1-1
v_call: TRBV18
cdr3_aa: CASSPQKTGLLTEAFF

j_call: TRBJ2-7
v_call: TRBV5-1
cdr3_aa: CASSSRTSGAGESYEQYF

j_call: TRBJ2-3
v_call: TRBV5-5
cdr3_aa: CASSLVRSSTDTQYF

j_call: TRBJ1-2
v_call: TRBV15
cdr3_aa: CATSRGTEAGYTF

j_call: TRBJ1-6
v_call: TRBV2
cdr3_aa: CASSDWGSPLHF

j_call: TRBJ2-1
v_call: TRBV4-2
cdr3_aa: CASSQDLAGGTSYNEQFF

j_call: TRBJ2-7
v_call: TRBV3-1/TRBV3-2
cdr3_aa: CASSQEGGTRYAEQYF

j_call: TRBJ2-3
v_call: TRBV27
cdr3_aa: CASSRQISTDTQYF

j_call: TRBJ2-2
v_call: TRBV10-3
cdr3_aa: CAISERAGGPTGELFF

j_call: TRBJ1-1
v_call: TRBV7-3
cdr3_aa: CASSPSGGENTEAFF

j_call: TRBJ2-1
v_call: TRBV9
cdr3_aa: CASSVAWGAYNEQFF

j_call: TRBJ1-4
v_call: TRBV30
cdr3_aa: CAWSSPDRTGREKLFF

j_call: TRBJ2-5
v_call: TRBV7-9
cdr3_aa: CASSLPTGIQETQYF

j_call: TRBJ1-2
v_call: TRBV27
cdr3_aa: CASSLSGLPNYGYTF

j_call: TRBJ2-5
v_call: TRBV10-3
cdr3_aa: CAISELLTETQYF

j_call: TRBJ1-6
v_call: TRBV6-5
cdr3_aa: CASSPMTGANSPLHF

j_call: TRBJ2-3
v_call: TRBV19
cdr3_aa: CASSITGDDTQYF

j_call: TRBJ2-5
v_call: TRBV10-3
cdr3_aa: CAISAFGPIEETQYF

j_call: TRBJ1-1
v_call: TRBV5-1
cdr3_aa: CASSLGGMNTEAFF

j_call: TRBJ2-1
v_call: TRBV2
cdr3_aa: CASGGLAGGPGEQFF

j_call: TRBJ1-1
v_call: TRBV19
cdr3_aa: CASSIDPRGNEAFF

j_call: TRBJ1-4
v_call: TRBV5-1
cdr3_aa: CASRSGQANNEKLFF